Each of the 7 T cell receptor beta chains below was sequenced from the same sample in a study of shared clonotypes between healthy human individuals. Produced via immunoSEQ multiplex PCR; TCRdb's table is partial and in-frame only. The sample has around 700,000 clones; 72% are singletons. The source material was memory CD4+ T cells sorted from blood. Noted subset: CD45RA-negative fraction. The receptor source for this set is a woman aged 25 to 39 in good health.

The chain employs TRBV19 and TRBJ2-4; 14 bases map to TRBD2. Losses at the gene ends were 5 bases for V and 0 bases for J; bases not matched to a gene: 15. CDR1 and CDR2 from the germline V gene are LNHDA and SQIVND (reference sequence). The CDR3 consists of 21 residues. The CDR3 sequence is CASSLAPPGLAGEGAKNIQYF. Here the CDR3 DNA reads TGTGCCAGTAGTCTAGCTCCGCCGGGACTAGCGGGAGAGGGAGCCAAAAACATTCAGTACTTC.

The chain couples TRBV6-1 to TRBJ2-3; perhaps TRBD2 as D (6 bases). The CDR3 runs 15 residues. V was trimmed by 5 bases and J by 8 bases, leaving 20 bases between them. Germline loops: CDR1 MNHNS, CDR2 SASEGT. The CDR3 DNA follows: TGTGCCAGCAGTACGAGGGACGGAGCCGGGGGTACGCAGTATTTT. Translation: CASSTRDGAGGTQYF.

The rearrangement links TRBV2 to TRBJ1-5, with D tentatively TRBD1 (5 bases). The germline V gene encodes CDR1 SNHLY and CDR2 FYNNEI. Trimming stripped 8 bases from V and 5 bases from J, with 16 bases between. The CDR3 covers 14 residues. In nucleotides, the CDR3 is TGTGCCAGCGGGCCGACTGCGGGGGATCAGCCCCAGCATTTT. Protein product: CASGPTAGDQPQHF.

Only a few counts were recorded for this clone. This chain uses TRBV27 with TRBJ1-2; 11 nucleotides match TRBD1. CDR3 length equals 17 residues. Germline CDR1 reads MNHEY; CDR2 reads SMNVEV (reference sequence). The trim removed 4 bases at V and 4 bases at J, leaving 11 bases unmatched. The CDR3: CASSWAAGTGGFYGYTF. The CDR3 region has the DNA TGTGCCAGCAGTTGGGCCGCCGGGACAGGGGGTTTCTATGGCTACACCTTC.

The chain recombines TRBV7-9 with TRBJ2-7; 7 bases match TRBD1. CDR3 length equals 15 residues. V lost 5 bases to trimming and J lost 0 bases; unmatched junction nucleotides: 7. CDR1 is SEHNR, CDR2 FQNEAQ, per germline (reference sequence). CDR3 amino acids: CASSQVGQFSYEQYF. The CDR3 bases are TGTGCCAGCAGCCAGGTGGGACAGTTCTCCTACGAGCAGTACTTC.

The J gene is TRBJ2-3, the V gene TRBV6-4; 9 bases match TRBD2. CDR1 is MRHNA and CDR2 is SNTAGT in the germline V gene. J was trimmed by 0 bases and V by 2 bases; bases with no gene match: 6. CDR3 size: 17 residues. DNA for the CDR3: TGTGCCAGCAGTGACGGCGGGAGGGCAGCGAGCACAGATACGCAGTATTTT. Its translation: CASSDGGRAASTDTQYF.

J is TRBJ2-7 and V is TRBV27; 9 bases are shared with TRBD2. Per the germline V gene, CDR1 is MNHEY and CDR2 is SMNVEV (reference sequence). The CDR3 has 13 amino acids. J gave up 5 bases and V 4 bases, and 3 bases lay outside the gene matches. The CDR3 region is CASSYLAGNEQYF. CDR3 nucleotide sequence: TGTGCCAGCAGTTACCTAGCGGGAAACGAGCAGTACTTC.